The clone carrying this T cell receptor (beta chain) was observed many times. Its antigen is unknown. The CDR3 length is 15 residues. Germline V gene sequence: CDR1 LNHNV, CDR2 YYDKDF (reference sequence). Trimming shortened V by 0 bases and J by 0 bases, and 9 bases separated the two germline ends. The data belong to a study of blood T cells in healthy people across ages. Study-wide findings and caveats: Age advanced and TCR beta diversity per million T cells fell, roughly linearly. When set beside aged donors, long-lived donors presented more naive CD4+ cells and higher diversity.

A second PCR of about 6 to 11 cycles used a sample-barcoded 5' primer and a J-beta primer mix. Each cDNA molecule carried a tag from a template-switch adaptor that contained 12 random nucleotides. TCRdb reanalysed the 5' RACE reads using MiXCR and keeps one entry per CDR3 protein. The sample records roughly 640,000 distinct CDR3 sequences, approximately 30% being singletons. This clonotype was sampled from a woman of 80 years or more in good health. The chain links TRBV15 to TRBJ2-7; perhaps TRBD2 as D (6 bases). The sequencing input was blood. The chain's CDR3 is CATSRETGGSYEQYF. In DNA, the CDR3 is TGTGCCACCAGCAGAGAGACCGGGGGCTCCTACGAGCAGTACTTC.